This entry lists 25 T cell receptor beta chains sequenced from one sample in a study of blood T cell repertoires in COVID-19. TCRdb's copy holds only in-frame clones and misses some; the assay was immunoSEQ multiplex PCR. The data show roughly 88,000 clones, around nine tenths seen once. The sequenced sample was peripheral blood. These receptors were collected from a woman aged 45-60 years in a cohort sampled during active COVID-19.

The V and J genes are TRBV7-6 and TRBJ2-1; 9 positions match TRBD1. This CDR3 spans 18 amino acids. CDR1 and CDR2 from the germline V gene are SGHVS and FNYEAQ. V shed 1 base, J shed 7 bases, and the junction held 14 bases outside the gene matches. CDR3 sequence reads: CASSLVFDGTGSSNEQFF. CDR3 sequence (DNA): TGTGCCAGCAGCTTAGTTTTTGACGGGACAGGGAGCTCGAATGAGCAGTTCTTC.

The CDR3 here is CASRRTDVTETQYF. The CDR3 DNA is TGTGCCAGCAGGCGGACAGACGTAACAGAGACCCAGTACTTC. The J gene is TRBJ2-5, the V gene TRBV2; TRBD1 might be the D (6 bases). V lost 6 bases to trimming and J lost 4 bases, with 15 bases between them. The germline CDR1 and CDR2 sequences are SNHLY and FYNNEI. The CDR3 contains 14 residues.

This chain links TRBV7-3 with TRBJ2-3; TRBD1 matches at 8 bases. The J segment lost 2 bases and the V segment lost 2 bases, leaving 6 bases of the junction unmatched. This CDR3 has 16 residues. Germline CDR1 SGHTA, CDR2 FQGTGA. CDR3 in amino acids: CASSLRGTGFTDTQYF. The CDR3 DNA reads as TGTGCCAGCAGCTTACGGGGGACAGGTTTCACAGATACGCAGTATTTT.

The sample holds a few counts of this clone. The V and J genes are TRBV2 and TRBJ2-7; 7 nucleotides align to TRBD2. Germline V CDR1 and CDR2: SNHLY, FYNNEI. The CDR3 covers 12 residues. The ends lost 7 bases at V and 4 bases at J; junction bases unmatched: 4. CDR3 region: CASTWTRYEQYF. The CDR3 bases are TGTGCCAGCACCTGGACTAGATACGAGCAGTACTTC.

The chain employs TRBV7-9 and TRBJ1-2; D may be TRBD1 (5 bases). Trimming took 4 bases from V and 4 from J, leaving 13 bases between them. From germline, CDR1 is SEHNR and CDR2 FQNEAQ (reference sequence). CDR3 size: 14 residues. This CDR3 reads CASSSEGLAYGYTF. CDR3 DNA sequence: TGTGCCAGCAGCTCCGAGGGACTGGCCTATGGCTACACCTTC.

The CDR3 protein is CASSLAGPTDTQYF. Written as DNA, the CDR3 is TGCGCCAGCAGCTTGGCAGGGCCCACAGATACGCAGTATTTT. The chain uses TRBV10-1 and TRBJ2-3, with D maybe TRBD1 (5 bases). Germline V gives CDR1 WNHNN, CDR2 SYGVQD (reference sequence). CDR3 length: 14 amino acids. V was clipped by 6 bases and J by 2 bases, with 12 bases between them.

The chain links TRBV10-3 to TRBJ2-3; 9 bases agree with TRBD2. CDR3 length: 14 residues. Germline loops: CDR1 ENHRY, CDR2 SYGVKD. With V trimmed by 8 bases and J by 2 bases, 5 bases remained unmatched. Here the CDR3 reads CAIEAGGITDTQYF. The CDR3 nucleotides are TGTGCCATCGAAGCGGGGGGAATCACAGATACGCAGTATTTT.

The chain uses TRBV7-6 and TRBJ2-5; perhaps TRBD2 as D (6 bases). V was shortened by 8 bases and J by 5 bases, with 27 bases between the two germline ends. The CDR3 is 17 residues long. Germline CDR1 is SGHVS and CDR2 is FNYEAQ. CDR3 sequence (DNA): TGTGCCAGCGGACCCTGGAGGGGCCATGCGGGTGGTGAGACCCAGTACTTC. Protein product: CASGPWRGHAGGETQYF.

J is TRBJ1-2 and V is TRBV28, with a tentative D call TRBD1 (6 bases). The germline V and J ends were trimmed by 2 bases and 8 bases, with 15 bases remaining between them. This CDR3 comprises 14 residues. Germline CDR1 is MDHEN and CDR2 is SYDVKM. CDR3 protein: CASSLPPGVGGYTF. For the CDR3, the DNA is TGTGCCAGCAGTTTACCCCCAGGGGTCGGCGGCTACACCTTC.

The rearrangement links TRBV12-5 to TRBJ1-2; 12 bases agree with TRBD1. This CDR3 region has 19 residues. With 3 bases clipped from V and 4 bases from J, the junction kept 15 bases outside the gene matches. Germline V gives CDR1 LGHNT, CDR2 FRNRAP. The CDR3 loop is CASGFRTGTGGVGTYGYTF. CDR3 nucleotide sequence: TGTGCTAGTGGTTTTAGAACCGGGACAGGGGGCGTCGGCACCTATGGCTACACCTTC.

The rearrangement uses TRBV28 and TRBJ1-5; no clear D. CDR1 is MDHEN and CDR2 is SYDVKM in the germline V gene. The CDR3 runs 14 residues. The V gene lost 6 bases and the J gene lost 5 bases, with 14 bases spanning the gap. CDR3 sequence: CASRGTQYYQPQHF. The CDR3 coding sequence is TGTGCCAGCAGAGGTACACAGTACTATCAGCCCCAGCATTTT.

V usage is TRBV7-8 and J usage is TRBJ2-1; D is undetermined. The CDR3 has 12 residues. Germline V gene sequence: CDR1 SGHVS, CDR2 FQNEAQ. Deletions cut 3 bases from V and 9 bases from J, with 9 bases between. The CDR3 sequence: CASSLTSGEQFF. The CDR3 DNA follows: TGTGCCAGCAGCTTGACTTCCGGTGAGCAGTTCTTC.

To note about this clone: Other DNA sequences in the sample encode the same CDR3. The chain links TRBV7-9 to TRBJ2-1; TRBD2 agrees at 12 bases. Trimming cost V 5 bases and J 7 bases; bases outside gene matches: 6. The CDR3 runs to 15 residues. The germline V gene has CDR1 SEHNR and CDR2 FQNEAQ (reference sequence). The CDR3 sequence is CASSPPGLAGNEQFF. The CDR3 DNA reads as TGTGCCAGCAGCCCCCCGGGACTAGCGGGTAATGAGCAGTTCTTC.

This clone turned up a few times. CDR3 sequence reads: CANTRQDLGQPQHF. DNA of the CDR3: TGTGCCAACACCCGCCAGGATTTAGGTCAGCCCCAGCATTTT. This chain connects TRBV19 to TRBJ1-5; no clear D. Germline CDR1 reads LNHDA; CDR2 reads SQIVND (reference sequence). V lost 10 bases and J lost 6, with 19 bases in between. The CDR3 is 14 amino acids.

The chain has TRBV7-9 and TRBJ2-1; 8 bases fit TRBD2. This CDR3 has 16 amino acids. Germline-derived CDR1 and CDR2 are SEHNR and FQNEAQ (reference sequence). Trimming at V came to 5 bases and at J to 2 bases, leaving 8 bases not matched to a gene. CDR3 amino acids: CASSPRGGVTYNEQFF. The CDR3 nucleotides read TGTGCCAGCAGCCCACGGGGGGGAGTAACCTACAATGAGCAGTTCTTC.

This chain uses TRBV6-4 with TRBJ2-7, with a tentative D call TRBD1 (6 bases). This CDR3 spans 18 amino acids. The germline V gene encodes CDR1 MRHNA and CDR2 SNTAGT. V was shortened by 0 bases and J by 0 bases, with 18 bases between the two germline ends. The CDR3 coding sequence is TGTGCCAGCAGTGACTCCGAAAGACGAGGGGGTTTCTCCTACGAGCAGTACTTC. Translation: CASSDSERRGGFSYEQYF.

The rearrangement uses TRBV5-5 and TRBJ1-2; no clear D gene. CDR1 SGHKS and CDR2 YYEKEE come from the germline V gene (reference sequence). This CDR3 has 13 residues. V was shortened by 0 bases and J by 3 bases, with 6 bases between the two germline ends. CDR3 residues: CASSLGADYGYTF. CDR3 bases: TGTGCCAGCAGCTTGGGGGCAGACTATGGCTACACCTTC. The whole variable domain, remainder taken from reference TRBV5-5 and TRBJ1-2, is DAGVTQSPTHLIKTRGQQVTLRCSPISGHKSVSWYQQVLGQGPQFIFQYYEKEERGRGNFPDRFSARQFPNYSSELNVNALLLGDSALYLCASSLGADYGYTFGSGTRLTVV.

This chain uses TRBV30 with TRBJ2-5, with 11 bases aligning to TRBD1. This CDR3 region has 18 residues. With 3 bases clipped from V and 4 bases from J, the junction kept 16 bases outside the gene matches. CDR1 GTSNPN and CDR2 SVGIG come from the germline V gene (reference sequence). This CDR3 is CAWSLLGADRGPSETQYF. CDR3 nucleotides: TGTGCCTGGAGCCTTTTGGGCGCGGACAGGGGGCCGTCAGAGACCCAGTACTTC.

The chain carries TRBV6-5 and TRBJ2-5; weak D call: TRBD1 (6 bases). Per the germline V gene, CDR1 is MNHEY and CDR2 is SVGAGI. CDR3 length: 15 amino acids. V was clipped by 4 bases and J by 1 base, with 13 bases between them. The DNA of the CDR3 is TGTGCCAGCAGTTCCTTGGGGGCGGTCCAAGAGACCCAGTACTTC. This translates into CASSSLGAVQETQYF.

The chain links TRBV7-9 to TRBJ1-1; D is perhaps TRBD1 (5 bases). The V end lost 1 base, the J end lost 5 bases, and 14 bases lay between the germline ends. Germline loops: CDR1 SEHNR, CDR2 FQNEAQ (reference sequence). The CDR3 sequence is 15 residues long. The chain's CDR3 is CASSLGVGGRTEAFF. CDR3 nucleotides: TGTGCCAGCAGCTTAGGCGTGGGGGGTCGGACTGAAGCTTTCTTT. The entire variable domain, with the rest obtained from reference TRBV7-9 and TRBJ1-1, is as follows: DTGVSQNPRHKITKRGQNVTFRCDPISEHNRLYWYRQTLGQGPEFLTYFQNEAQLEKSRLLSDRFSAERPKGSFSTLEIQRTEQGDSAMYLCASSLGVGGRTEAFFGQGTRLTVV.

The chain links TRBV27 to TRBJ2-5; 9 bases are a match to TRBD1. The junction had 3 bases not matched to a gene; V was cut back by 5 bases and J by 5 bases. CDR1 MNHEY and CDR2 SMNVEV come from the germline V gene (reference sequence). The CDR3 consists of 13 residues. Written as DNA, the CDR3 is TGTGCCAGCAGTGGGACAGGGCGGGAGACCCAGTACTTC. This translates into CASSGTGRETQYF.

The chain recombines TRBV5-6 with TRBJ2-7, with D possibly matching TRBD2 (6 bases). Between the trimmed V and J ends, which lost 2 bases and 1 base, there was a span of 16 bases. Germline CDR1 is SGHDT and CDR2 is YYEEEE. There are 16 residues in the CDR3. The CDR3 protein is CASSFSVRGGSYEQYF. CDR3 nucleotide sequence: TGTGCCAGCAGCTTTTCCGTACGCGGAGGGTCCTACGAGCAGTACTTC.

The chain carries TRBV27 and TRBJ2-6, with a tentative D call TRBD1 (5 bases). V lost 3 bases and J lost 2, with 14 bases in between. The CDR3 is 17 residues long. CDR1 is MNHEY, CDR2 SMNVEV, per germline (reference sequence). The CDR3 nucleotides read TGTGCCAGCAGTTTCTCACAGGTCCATGCTGGGGCCAACGTCCTGACTTTC. This encodes CASSFSQVHAGANVLTF.

This rearrangement joins TRBV5-1 to TRBJ2-2; 11 bases line up with TRBD2. Germline V CDR1 and CDR2: SGHRS, YFSETQ. The junction had 15 bases not matched to a gene; V was cut back by 4 bases and J by 4 bases. The length of the CDR3 is 19 residues. The DNA of the CDR3 is TGCGCCAGCAGCCAGGGGGCTAGCGGGGGGAGCCTGAGCACCGGGGAGCTGTTTTTT. This sequence encodes CASSQGASGGSLSTGELFF.

The chain joins TRBV6-6 to TRBJ2-7; 11 positions match TRBD2. The ends lost 6 bases at V and 4 bases at J; junction bases unmatched: 11. The length of the CDR3 is 16 residues. In germline, CDR1 is MNHNY, CDR2 SVGAGI (reference sequence). The CDR3, as DNA: TGTGCCAGCAGAGCGCGAGGGGGACTAGCGGATTACGAGCAGTACTTC. It is translated as CASRARGGLADYEQYF.